This T cell receptor (beta chain) was retrieved from a study of CD8 T cells in ankylosing spondylitis (dated by TCRdb to 2015 to 2018). About the full investigation: The study profiled T cell receptor beta repertoires in healthy donors and ankylosing spondylitis patients to find disease-linked TCR variants. The whole study cohort included some 100 healthy donors and 25 ankylosing spondylitis patients. Samples of peripheral blood were taken, and for ankylosing spondylitis patients, synovial fluid was collected as well. Summary of the overall study and its limitations: In peripheral blood, the disease-linked clones were found at relatively low frequencies and had a CD8+ phenotype. Blood from ankylosing spondylitis patients appeared to be characterized by a TCR beta motif made up of about 8 highly homologous amino acid variants. Some of the motif variants had been reported before in the synovial fluid and blood of reactive arthritis patients, a finding that suggests common disease-initiation mechanisms. According to the report, matched synovial fluid samples from ankylosing spondylitis patients were significantly enriched for the disease-linked clones.

This clonotype was found many times. It has no known antigen specificity. Qualities for individual bases were not recorded, and no much larger clone is one base off. The data were produced on an Illumina HiSeq 2500. TCR beta libraries were prepared by quantitative 5'-RACE with molecular barcodes. Regarding the original processing steps: To identify disease-linked TCR variants, a new computational method was used, one built on a probabilistic model of VDJ rearrangement. In TCRdb, the public reads were trimmed at Q25 with fastp and aligned with MiXCR, with productive beta chains retained. Rows are combined by CDR3 protein, so each entry shows the most common genes and DNA. These V and J calls derive from TCRdb rather than the authors' analysis. This sample gives some 100,000 distinct CDR3 sequences in total; roughly 8% of them show up just once. About 9.6% of the sample goes to the ten largest clones.

The trim is 8 bases for V and 1 base for J, with a gap of 17 bases between the germline ends. Its CDR3 holds 14 amino acids, cysteine through phenylalanine. Only CDR3 DNA remains: 42 bases, in frame from the first base. Reading the germline V gene gives CDR1 SQVTM and CDR2 ANQGSEA. Sequenced material: blood, either unsorted or a sorted T cell fraction (not recorded which). The chain joins TRBV29-1 to TRBJ2-5, with TRBD2 as a weak D call on 6 bases. This TCR came from a male donor with ankylosing spondylitis or in good health (not recorded which). The CDR3 corresponds to CSSRSPGLQETQYF. The DNA reads as follows: TGCAGCTCCCGCTCACCGGGACTCCAAGAGACCCAGTACTTC.